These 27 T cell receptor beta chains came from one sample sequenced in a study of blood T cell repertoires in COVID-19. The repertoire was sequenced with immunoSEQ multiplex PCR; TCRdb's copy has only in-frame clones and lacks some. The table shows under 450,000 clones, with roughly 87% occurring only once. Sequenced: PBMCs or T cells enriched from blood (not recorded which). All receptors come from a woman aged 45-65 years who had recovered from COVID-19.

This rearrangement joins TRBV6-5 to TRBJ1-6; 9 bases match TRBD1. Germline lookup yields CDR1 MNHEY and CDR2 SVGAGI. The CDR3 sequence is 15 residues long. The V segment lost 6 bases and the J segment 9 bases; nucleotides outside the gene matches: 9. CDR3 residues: CASSDLGQGFSPLHF. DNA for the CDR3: TGTGCCAGCAGCGACCTAGGACAGGGGTTTTCACCCCTCCACTTT.

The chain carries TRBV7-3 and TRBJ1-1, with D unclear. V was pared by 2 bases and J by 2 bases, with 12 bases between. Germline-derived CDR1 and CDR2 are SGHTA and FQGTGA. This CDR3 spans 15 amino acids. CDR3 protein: CASSLSLSENTEAFF. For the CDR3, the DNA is TGTGCCAGCAGCTTATCCCTGAGTGAAAACACTGAAGCTTTCTTT. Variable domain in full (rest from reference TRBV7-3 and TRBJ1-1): GAGVSQTPSNKVTEKGKYVELRCDPISGHTALYWYRQSLGQGPEFLIYFQGTGAADDSGLPNDRFFAVRPEGSVSTLKIQRTERGDSAVYLCASSLSLSENTEAFFGQGTRLTVV.

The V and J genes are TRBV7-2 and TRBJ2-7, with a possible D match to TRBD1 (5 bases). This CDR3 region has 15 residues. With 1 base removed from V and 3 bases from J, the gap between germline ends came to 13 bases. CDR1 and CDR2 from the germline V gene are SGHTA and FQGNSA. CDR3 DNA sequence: TGTGCCAGCAGCTTAGACAGGAATGTTCTCTACGAGCAGTACTTC. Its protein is CASSLDRNVLYEQYF.

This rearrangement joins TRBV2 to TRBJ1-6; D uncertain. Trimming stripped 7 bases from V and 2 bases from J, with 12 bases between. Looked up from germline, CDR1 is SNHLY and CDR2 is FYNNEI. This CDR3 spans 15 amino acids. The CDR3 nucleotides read TGTGCCAGCACCACAACAGAGACCTATAATTCACCCCTCCACTTT. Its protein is CASTTTETYNSPLHF.

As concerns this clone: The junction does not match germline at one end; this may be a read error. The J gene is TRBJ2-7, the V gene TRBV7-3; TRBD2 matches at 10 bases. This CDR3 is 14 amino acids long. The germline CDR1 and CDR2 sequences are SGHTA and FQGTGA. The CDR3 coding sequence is TGCCCCAGCAGCACCAGCGGGGGGGCGAGGGAGCAGTACTTC. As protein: CPSSTSGGAREQYF.

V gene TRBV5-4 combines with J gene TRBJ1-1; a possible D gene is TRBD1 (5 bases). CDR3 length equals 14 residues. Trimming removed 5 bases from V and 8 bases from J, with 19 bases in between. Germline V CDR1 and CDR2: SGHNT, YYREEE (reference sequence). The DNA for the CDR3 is TGTGCCAGCAGTCACGGATGGGAACAGGAAGAAGCTTTCTTT. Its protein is CASSHGWEQEEAFF. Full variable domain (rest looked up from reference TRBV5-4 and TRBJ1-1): ETGVTQSPTHLIKTRGQQVTLRCSSQSGHNTVSWYQQALGQGPQFIFQYYREEENGRGNFPPRFSGLQFPNYSSELNVNALELDDSALYLCASSHGWEQEEAFFGQGTRLTVV.

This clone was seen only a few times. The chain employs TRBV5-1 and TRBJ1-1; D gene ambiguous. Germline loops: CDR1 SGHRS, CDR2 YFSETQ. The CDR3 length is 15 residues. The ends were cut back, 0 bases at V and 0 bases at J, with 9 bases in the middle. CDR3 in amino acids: CASSLVRGMNTEAFF. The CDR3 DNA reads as TGCGCCAGCAGCTTGGTACGGGGAATGAACACTGAAGCTTTCTTT.

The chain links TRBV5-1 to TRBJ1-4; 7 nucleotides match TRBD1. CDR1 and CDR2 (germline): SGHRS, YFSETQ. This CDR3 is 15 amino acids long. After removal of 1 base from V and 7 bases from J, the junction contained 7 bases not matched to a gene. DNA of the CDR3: TGCGCCAGCAGCTTGTTGGGACAGCCCCGTGAAAAACTGTTTTTT. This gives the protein CASSLLGQPREKLFF.

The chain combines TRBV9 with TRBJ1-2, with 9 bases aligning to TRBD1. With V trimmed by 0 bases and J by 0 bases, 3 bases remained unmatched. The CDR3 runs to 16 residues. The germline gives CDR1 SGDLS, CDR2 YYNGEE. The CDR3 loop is CASSVEDRGSNYGYTF. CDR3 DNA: TGTGCCAGCAGCGTAGAGGACAGGGGATCTAACTATGGCTACACCTTC.

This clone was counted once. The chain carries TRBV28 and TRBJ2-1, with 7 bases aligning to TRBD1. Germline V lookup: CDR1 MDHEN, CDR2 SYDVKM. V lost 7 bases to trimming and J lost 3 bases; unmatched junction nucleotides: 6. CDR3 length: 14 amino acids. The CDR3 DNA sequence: TGTGCCAGCAAGACAGGGTCCTTCTACAATGAGCAGTTCTTC. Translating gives CASKTGSFYNEQFF. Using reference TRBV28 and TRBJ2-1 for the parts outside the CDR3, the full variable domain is DVKVTQSSRYLVKRTGEKVFLECVQDMDHENMFWYRQDPGLGLRLIYFSYDVKMKEKGDIPEGYSVSREKKERFSLILESASTNQTSMYLCASKTGSFYNEQFFGPGTRLTVL.

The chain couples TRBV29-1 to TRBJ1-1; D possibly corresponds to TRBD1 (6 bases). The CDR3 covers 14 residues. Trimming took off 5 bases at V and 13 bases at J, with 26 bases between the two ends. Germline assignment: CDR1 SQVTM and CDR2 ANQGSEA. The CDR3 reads CSVLPRQVRGTGFF. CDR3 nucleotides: TGCAGCGTTTTACCACGACAGGTCCGCGGTACTGGTTTCTTT.

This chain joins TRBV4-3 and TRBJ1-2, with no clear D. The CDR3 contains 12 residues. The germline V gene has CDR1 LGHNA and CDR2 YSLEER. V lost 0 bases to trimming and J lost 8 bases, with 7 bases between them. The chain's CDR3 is CASSQDPGGYTF. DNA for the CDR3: TGCGCCAGCAGCCAAGATCCCGGGGGCTACACCTTC.

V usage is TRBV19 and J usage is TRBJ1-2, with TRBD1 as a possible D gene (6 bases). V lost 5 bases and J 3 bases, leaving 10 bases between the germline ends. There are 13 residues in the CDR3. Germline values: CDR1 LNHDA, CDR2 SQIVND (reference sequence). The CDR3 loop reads CASSVQGDYGYTF. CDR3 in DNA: TGTGCCAGTAGTGTACAGGGAGACTATGGCTACACCTTC.

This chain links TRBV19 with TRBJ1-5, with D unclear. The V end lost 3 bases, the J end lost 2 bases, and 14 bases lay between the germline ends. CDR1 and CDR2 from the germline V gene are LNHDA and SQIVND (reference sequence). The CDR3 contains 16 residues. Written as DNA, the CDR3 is TGTGCCAGTAGTATCCCCACGACGAGGGGCAATCAGCCCCAGCATTTT. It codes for CASSIPTTRGNQPQHF.

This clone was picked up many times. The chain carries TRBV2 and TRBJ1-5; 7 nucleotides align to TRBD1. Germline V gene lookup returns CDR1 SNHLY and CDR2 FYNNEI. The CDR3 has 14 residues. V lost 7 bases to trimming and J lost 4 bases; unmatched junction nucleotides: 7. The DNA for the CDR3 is TGTGCCAGCACCATAAACAGGGGAAATCAGCCCCAGCATTTT. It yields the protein CASTINRGNQPQHF. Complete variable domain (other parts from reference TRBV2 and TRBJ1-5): EPEVTQTPSHQVTQMGQEVILRCVPISNHLYFYWYRQILGQKVEFLVSFYNNEISEKSEIFDDQFSVERPDGSNFTLKIRSTKLEDSAMYFCASTINRGNQPQHFGDGTRLSIL.

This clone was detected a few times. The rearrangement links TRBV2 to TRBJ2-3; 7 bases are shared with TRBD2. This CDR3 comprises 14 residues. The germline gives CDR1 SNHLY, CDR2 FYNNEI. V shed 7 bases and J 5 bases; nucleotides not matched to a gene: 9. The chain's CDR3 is CASTTGGVKDTQYF. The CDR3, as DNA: TGTGCCAGCACCACGGGGGGTGTCAAAGATACGCAGTATTTT.

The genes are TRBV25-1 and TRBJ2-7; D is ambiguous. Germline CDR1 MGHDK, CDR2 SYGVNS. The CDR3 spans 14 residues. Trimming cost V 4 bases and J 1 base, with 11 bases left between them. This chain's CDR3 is CASSAQTSSYEQYF. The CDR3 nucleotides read TGTGCCAGCAGTGCTCAGACTTCGTCCTACGAGCAGTACTTC.

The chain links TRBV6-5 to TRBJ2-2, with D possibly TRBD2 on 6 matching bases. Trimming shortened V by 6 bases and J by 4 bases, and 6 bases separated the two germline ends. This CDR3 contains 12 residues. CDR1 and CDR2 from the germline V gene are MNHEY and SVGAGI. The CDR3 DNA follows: TGTGCCAGCAGGGAGGGCACCGGGGAGCTGTTTTTT. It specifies CASREGTGELFF.

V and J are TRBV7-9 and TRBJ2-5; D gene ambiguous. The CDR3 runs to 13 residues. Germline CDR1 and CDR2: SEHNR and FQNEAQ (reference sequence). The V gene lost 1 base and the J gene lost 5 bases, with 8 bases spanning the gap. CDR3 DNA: TGTGCCAGCAGCTTAGACAGCCGGGAGACCCAGTACTTC. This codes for CASSLDSRETQYF.

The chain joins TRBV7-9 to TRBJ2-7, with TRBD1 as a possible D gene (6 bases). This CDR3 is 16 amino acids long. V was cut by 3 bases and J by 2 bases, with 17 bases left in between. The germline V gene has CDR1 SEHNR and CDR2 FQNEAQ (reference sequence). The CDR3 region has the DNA TGTGCCAGCAGCTTTAGCCGCCGGGACACGACCTACGAGCAGTACTTC. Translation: CASSFSRRDTTYEQYF.

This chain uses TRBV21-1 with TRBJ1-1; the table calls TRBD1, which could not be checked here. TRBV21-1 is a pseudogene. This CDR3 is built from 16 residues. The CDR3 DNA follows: TGTGCCAGCAGCAAACCTGGGGACAGGGCTAACACTGAAGCTTTCTTT. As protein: CASSKPGDRANTEAFF.

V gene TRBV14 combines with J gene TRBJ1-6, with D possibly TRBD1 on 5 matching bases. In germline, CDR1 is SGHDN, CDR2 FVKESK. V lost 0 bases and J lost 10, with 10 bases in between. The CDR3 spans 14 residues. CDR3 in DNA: TGTGCCAGCAGCCAAGAGGGCAGGGCGTCACCCCTCCACTTT. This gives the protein CASSQEGRASPLHF. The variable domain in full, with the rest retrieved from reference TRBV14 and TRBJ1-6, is EAGVTQFPSHSVIEKGQTVTLRCDPISGHDNLYWYRRVMGKEIKFLLHFVKESKQDESGMPNNRFLAERTGGTYSTLKVQPAELEDSGVYFCASSQEGRASPLHFGNGTRLTVT.

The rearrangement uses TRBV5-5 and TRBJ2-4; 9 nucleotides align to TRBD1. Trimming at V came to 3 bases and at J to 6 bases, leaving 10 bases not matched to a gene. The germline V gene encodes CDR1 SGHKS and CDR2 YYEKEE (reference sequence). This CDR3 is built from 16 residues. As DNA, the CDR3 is TGTGCCAGCAGCTGGGCCCCTGGGACAGGGTCAAACATTCAGTACTTC. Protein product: CASSWAPGTGSNIQYF.

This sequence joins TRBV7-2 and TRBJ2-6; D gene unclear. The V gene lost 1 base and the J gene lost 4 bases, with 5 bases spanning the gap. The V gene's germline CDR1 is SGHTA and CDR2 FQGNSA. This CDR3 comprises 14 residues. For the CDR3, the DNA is TGTGCCAGCAGCTTAGACTCCGGGGCCAACGTCCTGACTTTC. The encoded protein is CASSLDSGANVLTF.

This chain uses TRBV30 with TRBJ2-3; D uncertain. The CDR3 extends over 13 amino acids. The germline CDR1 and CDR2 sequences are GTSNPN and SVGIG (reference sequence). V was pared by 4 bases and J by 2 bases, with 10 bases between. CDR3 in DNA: TGTGCCTGGAAAACACCCTCCACAGATACGCAGTATTTT. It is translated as CAWKTPSTDTQYF.

Written as DNA, the CDR3 is TGTGCCAGCAGCTTAGATTCCGGGGGTAATGAAAAACTGTTTTTT. Amino acid sequence: CASSLDSGGNEKLFF. This chain links TRBV7-9 with TRBJ1-4; D may be TRBD1 (5 bases). The ends were cut back, 1 base at V and 4 bases at J, with 10 bases in the middle. In germline, CDR1 is SEHNR, CDR2 FQNEAQ (reference sequence). This CDR3 contains 15 residues.

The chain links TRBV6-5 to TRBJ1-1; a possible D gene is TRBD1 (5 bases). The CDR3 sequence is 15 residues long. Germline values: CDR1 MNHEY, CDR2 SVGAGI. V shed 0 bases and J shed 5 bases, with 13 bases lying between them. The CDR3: CASSYSDRSATEAFF. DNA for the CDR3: TGTGCCAGCAGTTACTCCGACAGATCCGCGACTGAAGCTTTCTTT.